Listed here is a single TCR beta chain. The target antigen is unknown. This sample stems from a study of T cell responses to AZD1222 COVID-19 vaccine. Study at large: Second-dose intervals near 4 or 12 weeks were combined. Broader study findings: Dominant at 160-218 and 743-854, vaccine-associated CD4 TCRs also spanned spike.

CDR1 SGDLS and CDR2 YYNGEE come from the germline V gene. The CDR3 consists of 15 residues. Losses at the gene ends were 5 bases for V and 0 bases for J; bases not matched to a gene: 7. Sequencing was performed with immunoSEQ multiplex PCR; in TCRdb, only in-frame clones are kept and a portion is missing. The sample holds 150,000 to 180,000 clones; over 85% are singletons and the top ten take approximately 17%. The rearrangement links TRBV9 to TRBJ1-1, with TRBD1 identical over 7 bases. The TCR originated in an adult in good health. The material sequenced was peripheral blood, taken on day 0 of AZD1222 vaccination. In DNA, the CDR3 is TGTGCCAGCAGGAGGGCTGGGACAGTGAACACTGAAGCTTTCTTT. Residues: CASRRAGTVNTEAFF. The whole variable domain, remainder taken from reference TRBV9 and TRBJ1-1, is DSGVTQTPKHLITATGQRVTLRCSPRSGDLSVYWYQQSLDQGLQFLIQYYNGEERAKGNILERFSAQQFPDLHSELNLSSLELGDSALYFCASRRAGTVNTEAFFGQGTRLTVV.